This T cell receptor (beta chain) was found in a study of cytomegalovirus exposure and HLA in healthy donors listed by TCRdb under 2017. With regard to the full study: According to an earlier analysis of 450 to 650 of the donors, roughly 180 million T cells yielded some 110 million unique TCR beta sequences and 250 to 350 Gb of sequence data. The study aimed to test whether cataloging public T cell receptors could reveal signatures of past pathogen exposure. Typing coverage differed by locus: A, B, C, DRB1 and DQB1 were typed in about 620-640 donors, DQA1 in 522, DPA1 in 600 to 610, and DPB1 in 400 to 480. A later genetic analysis used genome-wide SNP genotypes for about three fifths of the 666 donors, treating that subset as a discovery cohort. All discovery cohort repertoires had been generated on a single sequencing platform. Roughly 300 gigabases of sequencing data and some 85 million unique TCR sequences were included in an early release covering 500 to 750 HLA-typed donors. Four to six DR-DQ haplotypes were handled as single units for association and clustering, since linkage in the cohort was strong. The genetic ancestry cluster associated with self-reported Caucasian donors included approximately 85% of the 300 to 400 genotyped donors. Donor age, sex, ethnicity and CMV serostatus were collected together with the repertoire data. Using immunosequencing, the study profiled T cell repertoires from around 670 subjects and related those repertoires to cytomegalovirus serostatus. A later analysis re-examined previously published TCR beta repertoires from about 700 donors and added high-resolution HLA genotyping to investigate patterns of TCR occurrence. Both class I and class II loci were covered by HLA typing, at four-digit resolution. Among roughly 400 genotyped donors of the cohort, an average of approximately 240,000 unique TCR beta nucleotide sequences was sequenced per donor, of which about 19% were non-productive. The study combined high-throughput TCR immunosequencing, statistical association of individual TCRs with disease status, and machine learning to predict cytomegalovirus infection status. Rather than drawing on any new phenotypic data, the later analysis identified candidate immune exposures from TCR beta sequences and the way those sequences occurred across donors. A separate validation cohort of more than 100 different subjects was used in addition to the 666-subject first cohort. An earlier analysis of about 620 of the donors applied high-throughput TCR beta sequencing to assess whether each TCR beta V gene segment acted as functional or pseudogenic.

Germline trimming amounts to 5 bases on V and 5 bases on J, with 15 as the count of junction bases outside the gene matches. Based on the germline V gene, the CDR1 and CDR2 sequences are SGHVS and FQNEAQ. There are 16 amino acids in the CDR3, from cysteine to phenylalanine inclusive. The entry retains the CDR3 DNA only, 48 bases that are in frame from base 1. The cohort consisted of 650 to 850 healthy bone marrow donors. All cohort members were sampled while nominally healthy, although unrecorded immune exposures were likely present. The donor was CMV seropositive and belonged to the group of 250 to 300 seropositive cohort members. Each donor provided a peripheral blood sample, and peripheral blood mononuclear cells were used for TCR beta sequencing. The Qiagen DNeasy Blood Extraction Kit was used to extract genomic DNA from the blood cell samples. The method was the immunoSEQ multiplex PCR assay. For the multiplex PCR, a mixture combining 60 forward primers for TCR Vbeta segments and 13 reverse primers for TCR Jbeta segments was used. Amplification of the CDR3 region of rearranged TCR beta genes was performed with a multiplex PCR assay on genomic DNA. The amplified TCR beta libraries were sequenced on the Illumina HiSeq System as 87-base-pair reads. On the authors' methods: A later analysis tallied 75 million to 85 million unique TCR beta chains across the 666 repertoires, and about 12 million of those chains were shared by two or more donors. Raw reads were error-corrected and collapsed into unique sequences by a nearest-neighbor algorithm in which closely related sequences were merged to remove PCR and sequencing errors. Alignment of CDR3 sequences to IMGT reference sequences was used to assign V, D and J gene segments. For a sequence to be retained, a match of at least six nucleotides to both a V gene segment and a J gene segment was required. A rearrangement was called productive if the CDR3 had no stop codons and remained in frame with V and J, and every other rearrangement was called non-productive. CDR3 was defined by IMGT convention, running from the second conserved V-encoded cysteine to the conserved J-encoded phenylalanine. Sequences without an unambiguous match to a single V gene segment were excluded from the earlier analysis of a few hundred of the donors. In an earlier analysis of 587 of the donors, a V segment was called functional when productive rearrangements were above 56.7%, and segregating when the standard deviation between donors exceeded 5%. To diagnose cytomegalovirus status from the catalog of TCR beta chain sequences, a statistical classification framework was built. In a later analysis, TCR nucleotide sequences were compared against IMGT/GENE-DB human TR gene sequences so that V and J genes could be assigned. A later analysis assigned CDR3 sequences and most-parsimonious VDJ recombination scenarios with the TCRdist pipeline. A later analysis defined each TCR beta chain by its CDR3 amino acid sequence plus V-gene family, and excluded reads lacking a unique V-gene family. In a later analysis, approximately 590 highly shared, low-generation-probability nucleotide sequences were removed to address suspected cross-contamination and a sequencing artifact. For each public chain, a later analysis derived a clonal expansion index from normalized ranks of inferred template counts within each repertoire. Generation probabilities in a later analysis came from a VDJ recombination model fitted to out-of-frame rearrangements, and those results were checked against IGoR. A later analysis scored TCR-TCR, TCR-HLA and TCR-CMV co-occurrence with hypergeometric tests, applying a repertoire-size bias correction to TCR pairs. A later analysis estimated false discovery rates by permuting HLA or CMV assignments 20 times. In a later analysis, co-occurring TCRs were grouped using DBSCAN, with TCRdist sequence similarity added in when clustering inside HLA-allele-positive subsets. Repertoires with fewer than 30,000 or more than 120,000 public chains were left out of co-occurrence clustering, as were a handful of repertoires with anomalous nucleotide sharing. What TCRdb holds here is the immuneACCESS table cut down to in-frame rearrangements. Part of the clones is not present; checked against another copy, under half of the missing clones reflect an unresolved V gene, and the others are unexplained. V, J and clone size reflect that table, while D and trimming were determined from the DNA. The sample table contains 150,000 or so clones; only one count was recorded for 75% to 85% of them. The top ten clones comprise 5.5% to 6.5% of the sample.

The study at large found these results: For the cohort, immune exposure information was limited to CMV serostatus. A later analysis found that most CMV-associated TCR beta chains appeared HLA-restricted, with HLA associations seemingly driven largely by CMV exposure. A later genetic analysis associated a missense DCLRE1C variant with V-gene and J-gene trimming of TCR beta chains, and an independent cohort replicated the association. Because counts were too low, 15 to 20 rarely observed V segments, including chromosome 9 orphons, were excluded from the earlier analysis of roughly 580 of the donors. The authors suggested that the approach could potentially be generalized to other disease states and immunological phenotypes. Sequencing depth was assumed to be roughly uniform across donors in the presence/absence analyses, though that assumption may not hold. A later analysis reported that several top co-occurrence clusters appeared linked to parvovirus B19, influenza, CMV and Epstein-Barr virus. A further reported finding was that TCR beta sequences accurately predicted the HLA-A and HLA-B alleles for most subjects in the first cohort. The 87-base-pair reads could not distinguish some IMGT-functional V segments, including TRBV6-2 and TRBV6-3, so those segments were excluded. The study gave a list of 150 to 200 TCR beta chains associated with cytomegalovirus. In a later analysis, HLA-associated TCR beta chains were found to be more clonally expanded and to have lower generation probabilities than equally common non-associated chains. An earlier analysis of approximately 570 of the donors showed that most TCR beta V segments appeared in productive rearrangements either about 87% or about 30% of the time, which broadly matched IMGT annotations. A few of the identified cytomegalovirus-associated TCR beta chains were confirmed in vitro to be specific for cytomegalovirus antigens. Cytomegalovirus status was reported to be diagnosed by the classifier with high specificity and sensitivity in both the original and validation cohorts. Linkage disequilibrium might explain the correlated functional status among segregating V segments, but an unknown experimental factor could not be ruled out. When HLA alleles, especially DR and DQ, strongly co-occurred, attributing TCR associations to individual alleles was difficult. Most TCR sequences were seen in very few donors, while some public TCRs were found in many individuals. Because some donors lacked HLA typing at each locus, the association tests relied only on the typed subset. In this cohort, only TCR beta chains were sequenced, and detectable features were limited by the absence of alpha or paired-chain data. A cluster of highly shared sequence variants was judged likely to represent a technical artifact of the sequencing pipeline. Compared with the roughly 670-donor mean, donors in an Asian-associated ancestry cluster had fewer N-insertions in productive TCRs, according to a later genetic analysis. According to a later analysis, TCR association rates differed among HLA loci, with DRB1 alleles showing the most associated TCRs and HLA-C alleles showing the fewest. At a false discovery rate of 0.05, a later analysis linked around 15,000 TCR beta sequences to specific HLA alleles.

This clone is a singleton in its sample. The antigen it binds to is not known. No per-base quality is available; no much larger clone lies one base away. Material: PBMCs. The TCR originated in a woman aged 40 to 49 in good health and CMV-seropositive. This sequence uses TRBV7-8 and TRBJ2-7, with TRBD2 identical over 7 junction bases. The CDR3 corresponds to CASSPYVAGQGDEQYF. The DNA sequence is given as TGTGCCAGCAGCCCCTACGTAGCGGGCCAAGGGGACGAGCAGTACTTC.